The present entry profiles one T cell receptor (beta chain) with its context. The entry originates in a study of TIL therapy for anti-PD-1-resistant metastatic lung cancer. Overall study: Most patients had lung adenocarcinoma; several tumors were EGFR-mutant, two ALK-rearranged; half smoked currently or formerly. Median tumor mutation burden was about 1.5 mutations per megabase.

From germline, CDR1 is MNHEY and CDR2 SVGAGI. The CDR3 consists of 15 residues. The trim removed 4 bases at V and 1 base at J, leaving 0 bases unmatched. Stated time point: pre-treatment sample, taken before nivolumab and TIL therapy. The tumor samples were excised metastases, mostly pleural nodules or supraclavicular lymph nodes. Progressing patients received lymphodepletion, expanded TIL infusion and IL-2. Sequencing used immunoSEQ v3. Profiling relied on immunoSEQ multiplex PCR, and the TCRdb table lists in-frame clones only, not all of them. This table has over 20,000 clones, around 77% appearing once.

J is TRBJ2-1 and V is TRBV6-5; 11 bases map to TRBD2. The receptor comes from a person aged 25-85 years with non-small cell lung cancer. This specimen was tumor tissue, taken at baseline. CDR3 sequence (DNA): TGTGCCAGCAGTTGGACTAGCGGGTCCTACAATGAGCAGTTCTTC. It yields the protein CASSWTSGSYNEQFF.